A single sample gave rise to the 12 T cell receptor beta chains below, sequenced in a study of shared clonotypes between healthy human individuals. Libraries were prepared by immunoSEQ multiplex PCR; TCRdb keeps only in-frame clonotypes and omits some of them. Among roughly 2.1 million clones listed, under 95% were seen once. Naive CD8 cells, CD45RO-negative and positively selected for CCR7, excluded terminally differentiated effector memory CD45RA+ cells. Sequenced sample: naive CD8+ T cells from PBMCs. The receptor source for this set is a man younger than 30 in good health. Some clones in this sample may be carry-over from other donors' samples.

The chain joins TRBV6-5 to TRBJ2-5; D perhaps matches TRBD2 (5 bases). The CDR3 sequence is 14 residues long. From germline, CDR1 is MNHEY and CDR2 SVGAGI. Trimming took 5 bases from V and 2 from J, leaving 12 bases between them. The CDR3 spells CASSKEGRQETQYF. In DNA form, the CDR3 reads TGTGCCAGCAGTAAAGAGGGTCGGCAAGAGACCCAGTACTTC.

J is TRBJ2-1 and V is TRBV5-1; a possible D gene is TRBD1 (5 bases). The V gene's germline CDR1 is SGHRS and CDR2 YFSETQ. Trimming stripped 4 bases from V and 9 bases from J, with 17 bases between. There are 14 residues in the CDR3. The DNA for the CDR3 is TGCGCCAGCAGCGACAGACAGCCCCTAAGTGAGCAGTTCTTC. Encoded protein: CASSDRQPLSEQFF.

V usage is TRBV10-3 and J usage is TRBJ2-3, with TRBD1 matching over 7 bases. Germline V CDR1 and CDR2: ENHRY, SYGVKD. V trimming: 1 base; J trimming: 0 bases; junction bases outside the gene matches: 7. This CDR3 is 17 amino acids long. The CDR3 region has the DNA TGTGCCATCAGTGAGTGGCAGGGGGACCCAAGCACAGATACGCAGTATTTT. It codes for CAISEWQGDPSTDTQYF.

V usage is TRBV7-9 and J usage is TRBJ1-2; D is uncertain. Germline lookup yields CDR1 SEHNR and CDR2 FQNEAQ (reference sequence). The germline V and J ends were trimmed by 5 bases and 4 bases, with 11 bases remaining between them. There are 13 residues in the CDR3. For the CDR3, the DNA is TGTGCCAGCAGCCCTAGCGAGTCCTATGGCTACACCTTC. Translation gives CASSPSESYGYTF.

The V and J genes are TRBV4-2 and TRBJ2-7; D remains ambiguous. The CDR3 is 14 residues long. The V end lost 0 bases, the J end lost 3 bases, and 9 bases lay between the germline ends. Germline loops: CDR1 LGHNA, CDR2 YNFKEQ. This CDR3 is CASSQDLRFYEQYF. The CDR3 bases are TGTGCCAGCAGCCAAGACCTCAGATTCTACGAGCAGTACTTC.

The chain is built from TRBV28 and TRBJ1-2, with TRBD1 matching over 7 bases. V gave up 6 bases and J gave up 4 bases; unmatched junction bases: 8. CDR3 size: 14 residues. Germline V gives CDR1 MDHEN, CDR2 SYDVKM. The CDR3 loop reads CASRPRWTGYGYTF. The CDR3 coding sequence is TGTGCCAGCAGACCTAGATGGACAGGCTATGGCTACACCTTC.

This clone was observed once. In DNA form, the CDR3 reads TGTGCCAGTAGTGAGGTGCGGGGGTCTGACTACGAGCAGTACTTC. It specifies CASSEVRGSDYEQYF. This chain uses TRBV19 with TRBJ2-7, with TRBD2 matching 7 bases. The CDR3 has 15 amino acids. CDR1 LNHDA and CDR2 SQIVND come from the germline V gene (reference sequence). The trim removed 5 bases at V and 3 bases at J, leaving 10 bases unmatched.

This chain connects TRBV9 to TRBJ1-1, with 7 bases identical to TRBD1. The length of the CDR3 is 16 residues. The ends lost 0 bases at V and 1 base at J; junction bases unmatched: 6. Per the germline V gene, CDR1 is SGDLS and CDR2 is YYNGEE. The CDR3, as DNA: TGTGCCAGCAGCGTAGCAAACAGGGGACCGAACACTGAAGCTTTCTTT. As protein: CASSVANRGPNTEAFF.

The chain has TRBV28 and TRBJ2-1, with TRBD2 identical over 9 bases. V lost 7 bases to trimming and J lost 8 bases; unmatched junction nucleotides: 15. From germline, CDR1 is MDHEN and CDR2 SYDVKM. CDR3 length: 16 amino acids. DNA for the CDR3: TGTGCCAGCACCTTCTTCCCGCGGGAGGGTGGGGATGAGCAGTTCTTC. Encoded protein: CASTFFPREGGDEQFF.

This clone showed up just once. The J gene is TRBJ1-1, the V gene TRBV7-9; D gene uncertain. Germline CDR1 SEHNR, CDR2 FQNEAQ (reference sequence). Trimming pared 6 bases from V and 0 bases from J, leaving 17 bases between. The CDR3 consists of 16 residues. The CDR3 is CASSYPQVPMNTEAFF. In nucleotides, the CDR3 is TGTGCCAGCAGTTACCCCCAGGTACCTATGAACACTGAAGCTTTCTTT.

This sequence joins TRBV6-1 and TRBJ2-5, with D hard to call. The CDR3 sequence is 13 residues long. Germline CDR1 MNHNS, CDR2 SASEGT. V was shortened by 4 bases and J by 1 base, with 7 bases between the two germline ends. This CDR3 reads CASSAWGQETQYF. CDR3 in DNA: TGTGCCAGCAGTGCCTGGGGCCAAGAGACCCAGTACTTC.

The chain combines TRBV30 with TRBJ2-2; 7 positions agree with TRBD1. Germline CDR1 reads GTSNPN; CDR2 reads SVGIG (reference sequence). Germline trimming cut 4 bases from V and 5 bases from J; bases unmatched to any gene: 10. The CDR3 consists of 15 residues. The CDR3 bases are TGTGCCTGGACCTTACAGGGGCCTTGGACCGGGGAGCTGTTTTTT. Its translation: CAWTLQGPWTGELFF.